This entry lists 5 T cell receptor beta chains sequenced from one sample in a study of shared clonotypes between healthy human individuals. TCRdb's copy holds only in-frame clones and misses some; the assay was immunoSEQ multiplex PCR. The sample has hundreds of thousands of clones; about 76% are singletons. Material for sequencing was PBMCs. The source of these receptors is a woman between 40 and 50 years old in good health. Some clones in this sample may be carry-over from other donors' samples.

The chain has TRBV30 and TRBJ2-1; D is undetermined. V shed 2 bases and J shed 8 bases, with 10 bases lying between them. Per germline, CDR1 GTSNPN and CDR2 SVGIG (reference sequence). The CDR3 has 12 amino acids. CDR3 sequence: CAWSSLWDEQFF. In nucleotides, the CDR3 is TGTGCCTGGAGTTCTCTCTGGGATGAGCAGTTCTTC.

CDR3 amino acids: CASSGDRENQPQHF. CDR3 DNA sequence: TGTGCCAGCAGCGGCGACAGGGAGAATCAGCCCCAGCATTTT. The chain recombines TRBV9 with TRBJ1-5; TRBD1 matches 7 bases. J was trimmed by 4 bases and V by 3 bases; bases with no gene match: 4. The CDR3 consists of 14 residues. CDR1 and CDR2 from the germline V gene are SGDLS and YYNGEE. Drawing the rest from reference TRBV9 and TRBJ1-5, the complete variable domain is DSGVTQTPKHLITATGQRVTLRCSPRSGDLSVYWYQQSLDQGLQFLIQYYNGEERAKGNILERFSAQQFPDLHSELNLSSLELGDSALYFCASSGDRENQPQHFGDGTRLSIL.

The V gene is TRBV28, the J gene TRBJ2-7; 7 positions agree with TRBD1. The V gene end was trimmed by 11 bases and the J gene end by 3 bases; junction bases not matched to a gene: 1. CDR1 MDHEN and CDR2 SYDVKM come from the germline V gene. The CDR3 consists of 10 residues. The CDR3 DNA is TGTGCCGCAGGGGGCTACGAGCAGTACTTC. This translates into CAAGGYEQYF. The full variable domain, its missing parts supplied by reference TRBV28 and TRBJ2-7, is DVKVTQSSRYLVKRTGEKVFLECVQDMDHENMFWYRQDPGLGLRLIYFSYDVKMKEKGDIPEGYSVSREKKERFSLILESASTNQTSMYLCAAGGYEQYFGPGTRLTVT.

CDR3 coding DNA: TGTGCCAGCAGCACAGATACGCAGTATTTT. The encoded protein is CASSTDTQYF. The chain employs TRBV7-9 and TRBJ2-3; D not certain. V lost 5 bases and J 3 bases, leaving 0 bases between the germline ends. Germline lookup yields CDR1 SEHNR and CDR2 FQNEAQ (reference sequence). The CDR3 totals 10 residues.

The rearrangement joins TRBV6-5 to TRBJ1-5; D perhaps matches TRBD1 (6 bases). This CDR3 region has 13 residues. CDR1 is MNHEY and CDR2 is SVGAGI in the germline V gene. Trimming shortened V by 7 bases and J by 5 bases, and 12 bases separated the two germline ends. The CDR3 loop reads CASTAGVYQPQHF. The CDR3 DNA reads as TGTGCCAGCACGGCAGGGGTATATCAGCCCCAGCATTTT.